One and the same sample provided the 30 T cell receptor beta chains below, sequenced in a study of blood T cells in healthy people across ages (dated by TCRdb to 2013 to 2016). Library creation used 5' RACE. TCRdb shows the sequencer as Illumina HiSeq 2500. A second about 7 to 11 cycle PCR used a sample-barcoded 5' primer and a J-beta primer mix. The public reads were run again by TCRdb, first through fastp at Q25 and then through MiXCR, and only productive beta chains were kept. Duplicate CDR3 protein sequences are folded into a single record with the most common DNA and genes. The table for this sample lists around 1,000,000 distinct CDR3 sequences; around 25% of them were counted only once. 0.65% to 0.95% of the sample is held by the ten biggest clonotypes. The sample was also reused in another study, on T cells of mothers and their children.

Sequenced material: blood. The receptors derive from a girl aged 2 to 10 in good health.

This clonotype has more than one count but fewer than ten. The J gene is TRBJ2-6, the V gene TRBV14; TRBD1 matches at 10 bases. Germline V gene sequence: CDR1 SGHDN, CDR2 FVKESK. V gave up 7 bases and J gave up 2 bases; unmatched junction bases: 5. The CDR3 extends over 16 amino acids. The CDR3 protein is CASTRQGAPGANVLTF. CDR3 DNA: TGTGCCAGCACCCGACAGGGGGCCCCTGGGGCCAACGTCCTGACTTTC.

In this sample, this clonotype turned up a few times. The CDR3, as DNA: TGTGCCAGCAGCAACCAAGCGGGAACCTACAATGAGCAGTTCTTC. Residues: CASSNQAGTYNEQFF. The rearrangement uses TRBV7-2 and TRBJ2-1, with TRBD2 matching over 7 bases. The CDR3 length is 15 residues. The V gene end was trimmed by 5 bases and the J gene end by 2 bases; junction bases not matched to a gene: 6. Germline V lookup: CDR1 SGHTA, CDR2 FQGNSA.

This clonotype showed up just a few times. The V and J genes are TRBV25-1 and TRBJ2-5; D possibly corresponds to TRBD1 (5 bases). There are 16 residues in the CDR3. V was clipped by 3 bases and J by 0 bases, with 14 bases between them. Germline-derived CDR1 and CDR2 are MGHDK and SYGVNS. This CDR3 reads CASSENLGRDQETQYF. DNA for the CDR3: TGTGCCAGCAGTGAGAATCTGGGCAGGGACCAAGAGACCCAGTACTTC.

This clonotype was seen more than once but under ten times. The rearrangement joins TRBV20-1 to TRBJ2-3, with no clear D. CDR3 length: 15 residues. The V end was cut by 3 bases, the J end by 3 bases, with 16 bases between. From germline, CDR1 is DFQATT and CDR2 SNEGSKA (reference sequence). The CDR3 protein is CSARDPHSLTDTQYF. CDR3 DNA: TGCAGTGCTAGGGACCCGCACAGTTTAACAGATACGCAGTATTTT.

This chain joins TRBV2 and TRBJ2-7, with 7 bases lining up with TRBD1. Looked up from germline, CDR1 is SNHLY and CDR2 is FYNNEI. V dropped 6 bases and J dropped 3; count of bases not matched to a gene: 5. The length of the CDR3 is 13 residues. CDR3 in amino acids: CASRTGPVYEQYF. CDR3 sequence (DNA): TGTGCCAGCAGGACAGGGCCTGTCTACGAGCAGTACTTC.

The chain is built from TRBV6-2 or TRBV6-3 and TRBJ2-7; D may be TRBD1 or TRBD2 (5 bases each). Germline CDR1 reads MNHEY; CDR2 reads SVGEGT. The CDR3 runs to 15 residues. Trimming took off 7 bases at V and 1 base at J, with 17 bases between the two ends. In nucleotides, the CDR3 is TGTGCCAGCACTGGGGGACGGACTCCTTCCTACGAGCAGTACTTC. Residues: CASTGGRTPSYEQYF.

The table lists this clonotype with a few counts. The chain carries TRBV7-2 and TRBJ2-5, with TRBD1 as a possible D gene (5 bases). The germline V gene has CDR1 SGHTA and CDR2 FQGNSA. The V end was cut by 3 bases, the J end by 5 bases, with 16 bases between. This CDR3 has 15 residues. This chain's CDR3 is CASSLPVKRGETQYF. In DNA form, the CDR3 reads TGTGCCAGCAGCTTGCCGGTCAAAAGGGGTGAGACCCAGTACTTC.

This clonotype was seen more than once but under ten times. The gene calls are TRBV3-1 and TRBJ2-1, with 8 nucleotides matching TRBD2. The CDR3 spans 16 residues. Germline V gene lookup returns CDR1 LGHDT and CDR2 YNNKEL (reference sequence). V lost 4 bases to trimming and J lost 5 bases; unmatched junction nucleotides: 10. CDR3 loop: CASSPGGGPFDNEQFF. CDR3 nucleotides: TGTGCCAGCAGCCCCGGGGGGGGGCCCTTTGACAATGAGCAGTTCTTC.

This clonotype was found a few times. V is TRBV7-8 and J is TRBJ1-4, with a weak D call TRBD1 (5 bases). Trimming cost V 5 bases and J 0 bases, with 10 bases left between them. Germline CDR1 and CDR2: SGHVS and FQNEAQ. The length of the CDR3 is 15 residues. CDR3 DNA: TGTGCCAGCAGCCCTCGGGGACCAACTAATGAAAAACTGTTTTTT. It translates to CASSPRGPTNEKLFF. Looking up the rest from reference TRBV7-8 and TRBJ1-4 gives the full variable domain: GAGVSQSPRYKVAKRGQDVALRCDPISGHVSLFWYQQALGQGPEFLTYFQNEAQLDKSGLPSDRFFAERPEGSVSTLKIQRTQQEDSAVYLCASSPRGPTNEKLFFGSGTQLSVL.

The chain uses TRBV6-8 and TRBJ2-5; 10 nucleotides align to TRBD1. TRBJ2-7 matches the DNA end more closely, so the J call is doubtful. Germline V lookup: CDR1 MNHGY, CDR2 SAAAGT. CDR3 length: 14 residues. The CDR3 DNA reads as TGTGCCAGCAGAGACAGGGGGCATTCCTACGAGCAGTACTTC. Translation: CASRDRGHSYEQYF.

This clonotype has a handful of counts. The chain has TRBV28 and TRBJ2-5; TRBD1 matches 8 bases. CDR1 is MDHEN and CDR2 is SYDVKM in the germline V gene. Losses at the gene ends were 5 bases for V and 6 bases for J; bases not matched to a gene: 11. This CDR3 spans 15 amino acids. The CDR3 is CASSLGTGGIKTQYF. CDR3 nucleotides: TGTGCCAGCAGTCTCGGGACAGGTGGTATTAAGACCCAGTACTTC.

The chain joins TRBV16 to TRBJ1-5; D uncertain. CDR3 size: 14 residues. Trimming removed 1 base from V and 7 bases from J, with 11 bases in between. Germline V gene data show CDR1 as KGHSY and CDR2 as FQNENV. The CDR3 sequence is CASSQFAGNQPQHF. The CDR3 coding sequence is TGTGCCAGCAGCCAATTCGCGGGGAACCAGCCCCAGCATTTT.

This sequence joins TRBV11-3 and TRBJ1-1; possible D gene TRBD1, 5 bases. Germline CDR1 is SGHNT and CDR2 is YENEEA. Trimming left V 1 base short and J 1 base short, with 10 bases between. This CDR3 spans 15 amino acids. CDR3 in DNA: TGTGCCAGCAGCTTAGTTTGGGGACCGAACACTGAAGCTTTCTTT. This gives the protein CASSLVWGPNTEAFF. Full variable domain (missing parts from reference TRBV11-3 and TRBJ1-1): EAGVVQSPRYKIIEKKQPVAFWCNPISGHNTLYWYLQNLGQGPELLIRYENEEAVDDSQLPKDRFSAERLKGVDSTLKIQPAELGDSAVYLCASSLVWGPNTEAFFGQGTRLTVV.

The chain has TRBV13 and TRBJ2-5, with no clear D. The length of the CDR3 is 14 residues. From germline, CDR1 is PRHDT and CDR2 FYEKMQ (reference sequence). V was pared by 5 bases and J by 4 bases, with 14 bases between. CDR3 DNA sequence: TGTGCCAGCAGCCCCTATTGGGCCCCAGAGACCCAGTACTTC. It yields the protein CASSPYWAPETQYF.

This chain uses TRBV20-1 with TRBJ2-1; D not certain. Per germline, CDR1 DFQATT and CDR2 SNEGSKA (reference sequence). CDR3 length: 15 residues. Deletions cut 0 bases from V and 0 bases from J, with 9 bases between. As DNA, the CDR3 is TGCAGTGCTAGAGATAGAGAGAGCTCCTACAATGAGCAGTTCTTC. This gives the protein CSARDRESSYNEQFF.

J is TRBJ2-1 and V is TRBV28; 11 bases agree with TRBD2. CDR3 length: 17 amino acids. J was trimmed by 0 bases and V by 5 bases; bases with no gene match: 6. Germline V CDR1 and CDR2: MDHEN, SYDVKM. As DNA, the CDR3 is TGTGCCAGCAGTCCTCGACTAGCGGGGAGCTCCTACAATGAGCAGTTCTTC. Translation gives CASSPRLAGSSYNEQFF. The full variable domain, in which reference TRBV28 and TRBJ2-1 provide the parts outside the CDR3, is DVKVTQSSRYLVKRTGEKVFLECVQDMDHENMFWYRQDPGLGLRLIYFSYDVKMKEKGDIPEGYSVSREKKERFSLILESASTNQTSMYLCASSPRLAGSSYNEQFFGPGTRLTVL.

The chain uses TRBV6-2 or TRBV6-3 and TRBJ1-2; no clear D. V lost 2 bases to trimming and J lost 8 bases, with 9 bases between them. The CDR3 loop spans 12 amino acids. Germline loops: CDR1 MNHEY, CDR2 SVGEGT. The CDR3 sequence is CASSYRQAGYTF. The DNA for the CDR3 is TGTGCCAGCAGTTACCGGCAGGCGGGCTACACCTTC.

This chain joins TRBV7-9 and TRBJ1-4; 8 nucleotides line up with TRBD1. Trimming cost V 5 bases and J 5 bases; bases outside gene matches: 7. CDR3 size: 15 residues. The germline gives CDR1 SEHNR, CDR2 FQNEAQ (reference sequence). Here the CDR3 reads CASSIAQGGNEKLFF. Written as DNA, the CDR3 is TGTGCCAGCAGCATTGCACAGGGGGGAAATGAAAAACTGTTTTTT. The full variable domain, rest sourced from reference TRBV7-9 and TRBJ1-4, is DTGVSQNPRHKITKRGQNVTFRCDPISEHNRLYWYRQTLGQGPEFLTYFQNEAQLEKSRLLSDRFSAERPKGSFSTLEIQRTEQGDSAMYLCASSIAQGGNEKLFFGSGTQLSVL.

This clonotype has more than one count but fewer than ten. The V call is TRBV9, the J call TRBJ2-7, with TRBD1 matching 8 bases. V shed 0 bases, J shed 0 bases, and the junction held 2 bases outside the gene matches. Germline V lookup: CDR1 SGDLS, CDR2 YYNGEE. The CDR3 is 15 amino acids. CDR3 protein: CASSVGTGGSYEQYF. CDR3 nucleotide sequence: TGTGCCAGCAGCGTAGGAACAGGGGGCTCCTACGAGCAGTACTTC.

The genes are TRBV7-2 and TRBJ1-4, with unresolved D. CDR1 SGHTA and CDR2 FQGNSA come from the germline V gene. Trimming took off 6 bases at V and 7 bases at J, with 9 bases between the two ends. The CDR3 sequence is 12 residues long. In DNA form, the CDR3 reads TGTGCCAGCAGACAGAGCGGTGAAAAACTGTTTTTT. Translation: CASRQSGEKLFF.

Details on this clonotype: A junction boundary mismatches the germline segment, possibly from a read error. The V call is TRBV11-2, the J call TRBJ2-3; D not resolved. This CDR3 is built from 13 residues. Germline V gene sequence: CDR1 SGHAT, CDR2 FQNNGV. CDR3 in DNA: TGTGCCGGCAGCTTAGATATCACAGATACGCAGTATTTT. It yields the protein CAGSLDITDTQYF.

This rearrangement joins TRBV29-1 to TRBJ1-1; D is unresolved. This CDR3 spans 13 amino acids. The germline CDR1 and CDR2 sequences are SQVTM and ANQGSEA. With 5 bases removed from V and 1 base from J, the gap between germline ends came to 11 bases. The CDR3 spells CSVLDDKNTEAFF. The CDR3 DNA reads TGCAGCGTTCTAGACGACAAGAACACTGAAGCTTTCTTT.

A single count supports this clonotype. This chain joins TRBV25-1 and TRBJ2-5, with 12 bases lining up with TRBD2. V lost 0 bases to trimming and J lost 5 bases; unmatched junction nucleotides: 16. Germline lookup yields CDR1 MGHDK and CDR2 SYGVNS. This CDR3 contains 20 residues. CDR3 bases: TGTGCCAGCAGTGAATATTTGACTAGCGGGAGTCGTAAGTGTTCGGAGACCCAGTACTTC. Its translation is CASSEYLTSGSRKCSETQYF.

J is TRBJ1-4 and V is TRBV6-6; no clear D. CDR3 length: 12 residues. Trimming took 6 bases from V and 5 from J, leaving 7 bases between them. Looked up from germline, CDR1 is MNHNY and CDR2 is SVGAGI (reference sequence). The CDR3, as DNA: TGTGCCAGCAGACCCACAAATGAAAAACTGTTTTTT. Protein product: CASRPTNEKLFF.

In its sample, this clonotype was seen a few times. The rearrangement joins TRBV11-3 to TRBJ1-4; D uncertain. V shed 4 bases and J shed 3 bases, with 6 bases lying between them. The CDR3 is made up of 13 amino acids. CDR1 is SGHNT and CDR2 is YENEEA in the germline V gene. The CDR3 here is CASSWESNEKLFF. CDR3 sequence (DNA): TGTGCCAGCAGCTGGGAGTCTAATGAAAAACTGTTTTTT. Combining the CDR3 with reference TRBV11-3 and TRBJ1-4 gives the whole variable domain EAGVVQSPRYKIIEKKQPVAFWCNPISGHNTLYWYLQNLGQGPELLIRYENEEAVDDSQLPKDRFSAERLKGVDSTLKIQPAELGDSAVYLCASSWESNEKLFFGSGTQLSVL.

This clonotype was recorded a few times. The J gene is TRBJ1-3, the V gene TRBV4-1; TRBD1 is a possible D gene (5 bases). V gave up 1 base and J gave up 8 bases, with 12 bases separating them. The CDR3 consists of 14 residues. CDR1 and CDR2 (germline): MGHRA, YSYEKL. The CDR3, as DNA: TGCGCCAGCAGCCAAGTGGTAGTGGGGGACACCATATATTTT. This sequence encodes CASSQVVVGDTIYF.

The sample holds a few counts of this clonotype. This chain connects TRBV15 to TRBJ2-7; D may be TRBD2 (5 bases). The CDR3 has 14 amino acids. V dropped 1 base and J dropped 7 bases, with 14 bases sitting between them. The germline CDR1 and CDR2 sequences are LNHNV and YYDKDF (reference sequence). The CDR3 bases are TGTGCCACCAGCAGAGTGGTAGCGTCAGAAGAGCAGTACTTC. Its translation is CATSRVVASEEQYF.

The V and J genes are TRBV7-8 and TRBJ1-6; D may be TRBD1 (6 bases). The CDR3 is made up of 14 amino acids. The germline V gene encodes CDR1 SGHVS and CDR2 FQNEAQ. V dropped 5 bases and J dropped 9 bases, with 14 bases sitting between them. Written as DNA, the CDR3 is TGTGCCAGCAGCCCAGGAGGGGGGCGTTCACCCCTCCACTTT. It codes for CASSPGGGRSPLHF.

The gene calls are TRBV2 and TRBJ1-1; 8 nucleotides match TRBD1. There are 13 residues in the CDR3. V dropped 9 bases and J dropped 10; count of bases not matched to a gene: 13. CDR1 and CDR2 (germline): SNHLY, FYNNEI. CDR3 DNA: TGTGCCAGGATCGGACAGGGAAAACTATTAGCTTTCTTT. It yields the protein CARIGQGKLLAFF.

The sample holds a few counts of this clonotype. The chain couples TRBV7-9 to TRBJ1-2; D perhaps matches TRBD1 (5 bases). The length of the CDR3 is 15 residues. Germline V lookup: CDR1 SEHNR, CDR2 FQNEAQ (reference sequence). Trimming left V 2 bases short and J 0 bases short, with 10 bases between. CDR3 in DNA: TGTGCCAGCAGCTTAACGACAGAGCCTAACTATGGCTACACCTTC. It translates to CASSLTTEPNYGYTF.